This T cell receptor beta chain originates from a study of regulatory T cells in long-lasting Graves disease (dated by TCRdb to the early 2020s). About the study as a whole: In the newly diagnosed Graves' disease group, patients had been taking antithyroid drugs for less than 3 months. Patients with persistent Graves' disease were compared with patients with newly diagnosed Graves' disease using TCR sequencing and RNA sequencing of peripheral blood. A total of 35 or so samples underwent TCR sequencing: about 13 from persistent and some 20 from newly diagnosed Graves' disease patients. The study took place in China and was registered as a clinical trial. Results the study describes overall, beyond this receptor: Sequencing and analysis were restricted to the TCR beta chain. Only peripheral blood was studied, because thyroid tissue, the primary lesion, was inaccessible. Persistent Graves' disease patients showed lower TCR Shannon entropy and fewer highly expanded clones than newly diagnosed patients, suggesting clonal expansion. More public clonotypes were shared among persistent patients (around 2,600) than among newly diagnosed patients (966). As a limitation, the authors acknowledged that the small sample size may reduce accuracy.

According to the study, the label for this sample's time point signals: newly diagnosed GD, antithyroid drugs for less than 3 months. For both TCR sequencing and RNA sequencing, RNA was extracted from PBMCs in TRIzol. The diagnosis of Graves' disease was made according to American Thyroid Association guidelines. Recruitment of patients was carried out at an endocrinology department in Xi'an, China. Each patient gave 7 to 9.5 milliliters of peripheral blood, collected in an EDTA anticoagulant tube. PBMCs were isolated by Ficoll Paque Plus density gradient separation without further T cell sorting. An Agilent 2100 Bioanalyzer and agarose gel were used to check RNA quality, while a NanoDrop 2000 measured RNA concentration. The protocol used for the library was multiplex PCR. For sequencing, an Illumina HiSeq 4000 was employed. CDR3 regions were amplified by Arm-PCR with iRepertoire HTBI primers to construct TCR beta libraries. PCR products were gel purified before sequencing. From the authors' description of their analysis: Gene usage analysis of CDR3 amino acid clonotypes relied on the approximately 62 TRBV and around 13 TRBJ segments identified across samples. COPE and FqMerger were used to merge the filtered high-quality paired reads into contigs. BLAST was used to align contigs to IMGT TRBV, TRBD and TRBJ reference genes, with CDR3 defined following IMGT. Any clonotype with a frequency above 0.1% was classified as a highly expanded clone. Shannon entropy was used to measure repertoire diversity, and the Gini coefficient was used to measure V-J evenness. Public clonotypes were defined as clonotypes shared by more than one individual. TCRdb took the public reads, trimmed them with fastp at Q25, ran MiXCR for clone calling and kept in-frame beta chains. Every distinct CDR3 protein forms one entry, paired with its most common genes and DNA. V and J calls and clone size were set by TCRdb, not the authors. Recorded for this sample are 410,000 or so distinct CDR3 sequences; 15% of them occurred a single time. 16% of the sample is held by the ten biggest clonotypes.

The table lists this clonotype with many counts. It lacks a known antigen. Base quality data are lacking; no much larger clone is found one base away. These data are also associated with another study on T cells in Graves' hyperthyroidism and ophthalmopathy. As noted in the second study: A patient counted as having stable Graves' hyperthyroidism if no progression to ophthalmopathy occurred over 18 months of follow-up. Hyperthyroidism patients were aged 18 to 65 years and newly diagnosed, with disease duration of less than 2 months. Patients with uncontrolled infections, other autoimmune diseases, pregnancy or lactation were excluded. Clinical symptoms, serum thyroxine and TRAb, thyroid ultrasound, and orbital computed tomography formed the basis for the diagnoses. For the first round of RT-PCR on the TCR CDR3, the HTBI primer set was used together with the Qiagen OneStep RT-PCR kit. Most expanded thyroid clonotypes (frequency above 0.001) were also found in blood, which suggests that blood repertoires may mirror thyroid immune responses. A model built on a 13 V-J signature distinguished ophthalmopathy from stable hyperthyroidism, reaching about 88% sensitivity and about 81% specificity in cross-validation and 80%/75% in testing. In validation, the model predicted progression to ophthalmopathy a median of around 6.5 months before onset, with roughly 71% sensitivity and nearly 75% specificity. A discovery cohort of fewer than 110 patients, 43 with Graves' ophthalmopathy and 55 to 65 with stable Graves' hyperthyroidism, was used to find distinguishing TCR V-J signatures. Whether ophthalmopathy could be predicted prospectively was tested in an independent validation cohort made up of approximately 19 hyperthyroidism patients plus 17 patients who later progressed to ophthalmopathy. The roughly 91 discovery patients were randomly split 7:3 into training and test sets. Thyroid tissue and blood T-cell repertoires from more than five Graves' hyperthyroidism patients were also compared in the study. After blood sampling, hyperthyroidism patients were treated with methimazole at a starting dose of 30 mg daily, and ophthalmopathy patients were treated with high-dose intravenous methylprednisolone. Libraries were constructed in a second round of multiplex PCR, after which size selection and purification were performed. Paired-end sequencing of the libraries was performed with 100 bp reads on an Illumina HiSeq2000. Raw data were processed with SOAPnuke, discarding reads with adapters, uncalled bases, mean Phred below 15, or no exact constant-primer or identifier match. COPE v1.2.5 was used to merge high-quality paired reads, and clonotypes were defined as unique nucleotide sequences. MiTCR v1.1 was used to align the clonotypes against IMGT TRBV, TRBD and TRBJ reference segments. The analysis was restricted to V-J combinations with a frequency above 0.0001, which together covered 99.2% of the repertoires. The TCS score was defined as the ratio of F50 (clonal expansion) to E x V (chaos), calculated using BLOSUM62-based TCRdist between CDR3 peptides within each V-J. Welch's t-statistics and random forest reduced roughly 530 V-J features to about 12, which were used in a naive Bayes classifier (R e1071). No statistical method was used to set the sample size in advance, and investigators knew the group allocation. The paper describes TCR Vbeta CDR3 sequencing of 135 peripheral blood samples, made up of 43 ophthalmopathy patients, approximately 76 hyperthyroidism patients and about 17 progressor patients.

The TCR was taken from a woman younger than 45 with Graves disease. Donor details come from another sample of the same person, matched by shared clones. The sample in question was peripheral blood mononuclear cells (PBMCs), obtained at new diagnosis, from a patient treated with antithyroid drugs.

The CDR3 has the sequence CAWTPGTRVTNEKLFF. The DNA sequence is given as TGTGCCTGGACCCCCGGAACCAGAGTAACTAATGAAAAACTGTTTTTT. The V gene is TRBV30 and the J gene is TRBJ1-4; the D gene identity is not certain. The junction carries 16 bases between V and J, which are trimmed by 4 bases and 1 base respectively. CDR1 is given as GTSNPN and CDR2 as SVGIG, both from the germline V gene (reference sequence). Its CDR3 holds 16 amino acids, cysteine through phenylalanine. Here the CDR3 DNA is all that survives: 48 bases in frame from base 1.